The clone carrying this T cell receptor beta chain showed up just a few times. The source of the sample is a study of shared T cell receptors in the human thymus. Trimming stripped 6 bases from V and 4 bases from J, with 13 bases between. CDR1 is MNHNY, CDR2 SVGAGI, per germline (reference sequence). This CDR3 has 14 amino acids. Assay: immunoSEQ multiplex PCR; the TCRdb copy retains only in-frame clones and omits some. Found here are 700,000 to 750,000 clones, around 85% of them singletons; the top ten hold over 0.008%. The same data also went into a second study, on human thymus T cells. That source reports: Healthy Finnish infants having corrective surgery for congenital heart defects served as donors. Thymic and blood repertoires showed apparently biased V and J gene usage.

V is TRBV6-6 and J is TRBJ2-4, with D possibly matching TRBD2 (6 bases). Sample: thymocytes. This receptor was identified in a girl in the first two years of life with a congenital heart defect. CDR3 in amino acids: CASRPRLGKNIQYF. The CDR3 DNA sequence: TGTGCCAGCAGACCGAGACTAGGGAAAAACATTCAGTACTTC.